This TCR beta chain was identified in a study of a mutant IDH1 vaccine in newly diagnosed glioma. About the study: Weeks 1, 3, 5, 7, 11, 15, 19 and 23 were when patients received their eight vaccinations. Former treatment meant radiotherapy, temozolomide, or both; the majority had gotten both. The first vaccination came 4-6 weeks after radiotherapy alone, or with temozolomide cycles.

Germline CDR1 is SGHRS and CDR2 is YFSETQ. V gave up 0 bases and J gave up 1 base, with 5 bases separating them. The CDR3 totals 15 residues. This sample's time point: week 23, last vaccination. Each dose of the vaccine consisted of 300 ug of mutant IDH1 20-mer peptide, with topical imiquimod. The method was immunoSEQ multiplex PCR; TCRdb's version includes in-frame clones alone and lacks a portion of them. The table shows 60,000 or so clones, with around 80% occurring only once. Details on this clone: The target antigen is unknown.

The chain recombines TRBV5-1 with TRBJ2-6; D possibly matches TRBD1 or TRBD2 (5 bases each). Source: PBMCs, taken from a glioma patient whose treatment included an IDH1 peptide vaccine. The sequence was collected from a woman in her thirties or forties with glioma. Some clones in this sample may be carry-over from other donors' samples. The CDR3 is CASSLGGSGANVLTF. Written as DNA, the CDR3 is TGCGCCAGCAGCTTGGGGGGGTCTGGGGCCAACGTCCTGACTTTC.